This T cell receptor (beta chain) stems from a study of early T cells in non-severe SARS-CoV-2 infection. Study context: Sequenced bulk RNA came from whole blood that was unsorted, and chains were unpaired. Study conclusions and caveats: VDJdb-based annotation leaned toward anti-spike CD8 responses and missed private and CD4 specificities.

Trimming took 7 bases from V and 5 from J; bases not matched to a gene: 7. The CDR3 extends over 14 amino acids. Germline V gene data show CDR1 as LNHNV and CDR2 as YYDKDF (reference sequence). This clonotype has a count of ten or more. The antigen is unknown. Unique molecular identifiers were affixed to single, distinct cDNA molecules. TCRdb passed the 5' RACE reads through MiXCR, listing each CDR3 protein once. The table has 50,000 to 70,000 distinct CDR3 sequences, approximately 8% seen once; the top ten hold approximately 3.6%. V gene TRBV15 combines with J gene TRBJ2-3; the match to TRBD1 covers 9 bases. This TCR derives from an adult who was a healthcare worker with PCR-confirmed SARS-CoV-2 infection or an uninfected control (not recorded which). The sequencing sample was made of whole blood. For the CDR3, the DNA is TGTGCCACCAAAAGGGACAGGGACCTAGATACGCAGTATTTT. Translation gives CATKRDRDLDTQYF.